This T cell receptor beta chain was identified in a study of molecular identifiers for immune sequencing clone quantification. Study in general: In replicates, RNA from approximately 20,000 or 100,000 naive CD8 cells was divided five ways and four parts were sequenced. The study's findings and limits: Clones above 20 RNA copies held over 97% of effector molecules, under 1% in naive cells.

This clonotype was detected a few times. Its antigen is not known. From the PCR reads, TCRdb called clonotypes with MiXCR, one entry per CDR3 protein. The sample holds approximately 670,000 distinct CDR3 sequences; 15% to 20% are singletons and the top ten take under 0.95%. The TCR originated in a human donor in good health. Some libraries in this study had Jurkat cell RNA spiked in. Sequencing used naive CD8+ T cells from blood, with Jurkat cell RNA spiked in. As for subset: FACS-sorted CD8+CD4-CCR7+CD45RA+ naive T cells.

CDR3 sequence reads: CSATRVGGPINEQFF. Written as DNA, the CDR3 is TGCAGTGCTACCAGGGTGGGAGGGCCGATCAATGAGCAGTTCTTC. The chain combines TRBV20-1 with TRBJ2-1, with 7 bases fitting TRBD2. The CDR3 sequence is 15 residues long. V dropped 4 bases and J dropped 6; count of bases not matched to a gene: 12. Germline V gene lookup returns CDR1 DFQATT and CDR2 SNEGSKA (reference sequence).